This T cell receptor beta chain was recovered during a study of a mutant IDH1 vaccine in newly diagnosed glioma. Background on the study: Patients received eight vaccinations in weeks 1, 3, 5, 7, 11, 15, 19, 23. Previous treatment comprised radiotherapy, temozolomide, or both, mostly both.

Remarks on this clone: What it binds is not known.

The V segment lost 3 bases and the J segment 5 bases; nucleotides outside the gene matches: 3. The CDR3 has 14 residues. Per the germline V gene, CDR1 is SGHTA and CDR2 is FQGNSA. Time point specified: week 5, during vaccination. The vaccine gave 300 ug of a 20-mer mutant IDH1 peptide subcutaneously per dose. Each donor presented with a new WHO grade 3 or 4 astrocytoma that tested IDH1-mutant and showed ATRX loss. Method: immunoSEQ multiplex PCR; TCRdb's copy keeps in-frame clones and lacks some. The repertoire has about 83,000 clones, roughly 90% of them found once; the top ten carry approximately 0.58%.

The TCR sequence derives from a woman aged 45-65 years with glioma. The source material was PBMCs, sampled from a glioma patient whose treatment included an IDH1 peptide vaccine. The chain couples TRBV7-2 to TRBJ2-2; 7 nucleotides agree with TRBD1. CDR3 region: CASSLQGVTGELFF. In nucleotides, the CDR3 is TGTGCCAGCAGCTTGCAGGGGGTTACCGGGGAGCTGTTTTTT.